This T cell receptor (beta chain) was found in a study of blood T cell repertoires in COVID-19. Whole-study context: The samples span acute and convalescent COVID-19 from the United States, Italy and Spain.

The junction had 6 bases not matched to a gene; V was cut back by 2 bases and J by 5 bases. The CDR3 is 16 residues long. CDR1 and CDR2 (germline): KGHSH, LQKENI. In the authors' workflow: Amplification of reference gene primers was used by the study to estimate nucleated cell counts. The table came from immunoSEQ multiplex PCR; TCRdb's copy has only in-frame clones and leaves some out. V and J calls and clone size come straight from that table; D and trimming were deduced from the DNA. The data show approximately 110,000 clones, around 85% seen once. This chain uses TRBV18 with TRBJ1-5; 10 positions agree with TRBD1. The sequence derives from a woman at least 80 years old with COVID-19, enrolled during active disease. What was sequenced was peripheral blood. CDR3 in DNA: TGTGCCAGCTCACCAAGGGGACAGGGGACGCATCAGCCCCAGCATTTT. Amino acids: CASSPRGQGTHQPQHF.